This T cell receptor (beta chain) was captured by sequencing in a study of T cell responses to AZD1222 COVID-19 vaccine. Study-level points and caveats: Unmutated variant regions reportedly attract nearly half of all spike-specific TCRs. Seropositive AZD1222 recipients at baseline numbered only five or six.

In the case of this clone: Its antigen is as yet unknown. Different DNA sequences within this sample yield the same CDR3.

The assay was immunoSEQ multiplex PCR, and TCRdb's table has in-frame clones only and misses some. The sample records roughly 80,000 clones, more than 90% being singletons. Trimming took 0 bases from V and 5 from J; bases not matched to a gene: 4. CDR3 size: 15 residues. Germline V lookup: CDR1 SGDLS, CDR2 YYNGEE. Sequences were derived from peripheral blood, sampled on day 0 of AZD1222 vaccination. The receptor comes from an adult in good health. The chain joins TRBV9 to TRBJ2-2, with TRBD2 matching over 7 bases. In DNA form, the CDR3 reads TGTGCCAGCAGCGTAGTGGAGGGAGGGACCGGGGAGCTGTTTTTT. Amino acid sequence: CASSVVEGGTGELFF.